These 31 T cell receptor beta chains originate from one sample sequenced in a study of Ad26.COV2.S vaccination and SARS-CoV-2 variants (dated by TCRdb to the early 2020s). The library was obtained by the immunoSEQ multiplex PCR assay. TCRdb holds this immuneACCESS table with in-frame rearrangements only. Some clones are missing; in checked studies, unresolved V genes explain under half, and the rest has no known cause. A total of hundreds of thousands of clones appear in this sample, 89% of them only once. Over 2% of the sample goes to the ten largest clones. Sample treatment or condition, as interpreted from the label and publication: some 20 received Ad26.COV2.S at low or high dose, single or two shots; a few received placebo; per-sample allocation not given. Repertoires of vaccine and placebo recipients were sequenced from samples taken on day 63 after the first injection. The sequencing here drew on peripheral blood, taken in a trial of Ad26.COV2.S vaccine versus placebo. The receptors shown here come from a person aged 18-65 years who received the Ad26.COV2.S COVID-19 vaccine or a placebo.

The CDR3, as DNA: TGTGCCAGCAGCTTCGCCGGGACAGGGAAGAACATTCAGTACTTC. The encoded protein is CASSFAGTGKNIQYF. This rearrangement joins TRBV7-2 to TRBJ2-4; 9 bases map to TRBD1. Germline CDR1 is SGHTA and CDR2 is FQGNSA. The V gene end was trimmed by 3 bases and the J gene end by 7 bases; junction bases not matched to a gene: 7. The CDR3 has 15 residues.

The chain employs TRBV7-8 and TRBJ2-5; D possibly corresponds to TRBD2 (6 bases). Germline V gives CDR1 SGHVS, CDR2 FQNEAQ. CDR3 size: 14 residues. V was trimmed by 4 bases and J by 1 base, leaving 10 bases between them. The CDR3 loop is CASSSKRAQETQYF. CDR3 in DNA: TGTGCCAGCAGCTCCAAGCGGGCCCAAGAGACCCAGTACTTC.

This clone was seen only a few times. DNA for the CDR3: TGTGCCAGCAGTTCGGATTTTTATCAGCCCCAGCATTTT. Protein: CASSSDFYQPQHF. This sequence joins TRBV28 and TRBJ1-5; D call uncertain. Deletions cut 4 bases from V and 5 bases from J, with 9 bases between. Germline V gene lookup returns CDR1 MDHEN and CDR2 SYDVKM. The CDR3 length is 13 residues. Supplemented by reference TRBV28 and TRBJ1-5, the full variable domain reads DVKVTQSSRYLVKRTGEKVFLECVQDMDHENMFWYRQDPGLGLRLIYFSYDVKMKEKGDIPEGYSVSREKKERFSLILESASTNQTSMYLCASSSDFYQPQHFGDGTRLSIL.

This chain joins TRBV7-2 and TRBJ2-1; D gene ambiguous. V shed 3 bases and J shed 5 bases, with 11 bases lying between them. This CDR3 contains 14 residues. Germline V gives CDR1 SGHTA, CDR2 FQGNSA. The CDR3 DNA reads as TGTGCCAGCAGCTTCCAGCGAGTACACAATGAGCAGTTCTTC. It yields the protein CASSFQRVHNEQFF.

This sequence joins TRBV2 and TRBJ1-6, with D perhaps TRBD1 (5 bases). Trimming removed 4 bases from V and 5 bases from J, with 12 bases in between. CDR3 length: 15 amino acids. CDR1 is SNHLY, CDR2 FYNNEI, per germline. The chain's CDR3 is CASSGPGRDNSPLHF. In DNA form, the CDR3 reads TGTGCCAGCAGTGGGCCGGGACGGGATAATTCACCCCTCCACTTT.

CDR3 residues: CASSYSSLDYTF. The CDR3 nucleotides are TGTGCCAGCAGTTACTCATCCCTTGACTACACCTTC. The rearrangement joins TRBV6-6 to TRBJ1-2, with no clear D. The germline V and J ends were trimmed by 0 bases and 10 bases, with 9 bases remaining between them. Germline CDR1 and CDR2: MNHNY and SVGAGI (reference sequence). The CDR3 is 12 amino acids.

This clone was counted a few times. This rearrangement joins TRBV27 to TRBJ1-1; D gene uncertain. Germline values: CDR1 MNHEY, CDR2 SMNVEV (reference sequence). V was clipped by 5 bases and J by 0 bases, with 10 bases between them. The CDR3 extends over 14 amino acids. CDR3 in DNA: TGTGCCAGCAGTCCCGACGGAATGAACACTGAAGCTTTCTTT. Translating it yields CASSPDGMNTEAFF.

V is TRBV4-1 and J is TRBJ1-3; TRBD1 might be the D (6 bases). The germline V gene encodes CDR1 MGHRA and CDR2 YSYEKL. The length of the CDR3 is 16 residues. V was shortened by 4 bases and J by 1 base, with 14 bases between the two germline ends. The CDR3 DNA is TGCGCCAGCAGCCTGACAGGTACCCGGTCTGGAAACACCATATATTTT. Residues: CASSLTGTRSGNTIYF.

The V and J genes are TRBV6-5 and TRBJ1-2; 7 bases match TRBD1. The CDR3 runs to 15 residues. Trimming cost V 6 bases and J 0 bases; bases outside gene matches: 7. Germline-derived CDR1 and CDR2 are MNHEY and SVGAGI. CDR3 in DNA: TGTGCCAGCAGGCGATGGGACAGCCCTAACTATGGCTACACCTTC. It yields the protein CASRRWDSPNYGYTF.

CDR3 sequence: CASSQDYLRRTQYF. Written as DNA, the CDR3 is TGCGCCAGCAGCCAAGATTATCTCCGACGTACGCAGTATTTT. The rearrangement joins TRBV4-3 to TRBJ2-3; no reliable D call. The CDR3 loop spans 14 amino acids. Per the germline V gene, CDR1 is LGHNA and CDR2 is YSLEER. Trimming pared 0 bases from V and 8 bases from J, leaving 12 bases between.

This chain uses TRBV7-8 with TRBJ2-7; the match to TRBD2 covers 11 bases. The CDR3 runs 15 residues. The trim removed 4 bases at V and 3 bases at J, leaving 5 bases unmatched. Germline CDR1 SGHVS, CDR2 FQNEAQ. CDR3 sequence reads: CASSSFGTSGYEQYV. In DNA form, the CDR3 reads TGTGCCAGCAGCTCATTCGGGACTAGCGGCTACGAGCAGTACGTC.

The chain is built from TRBV6-4 and TRBJ1-4; TRBD1 aligns across 7 bases. The CDR3 loop spans 17 amino acids. From germline, CDR1 is MRHNA and CDR2 SNTAGT. With V trimmed by 5 bases and J by 2 bases, 11 bases remained unmatched. CDR3 loop: CASSIPGQDWTNEKLFF. The CDR3 DNA follows: TGTGCCAGCAGTATCCCCGGACAGGATTGGACTAATGAAAAACTGTTTTTT.

The chain carries TRBV6-6 and TRBJ1-1; D possibly corresponds to TRBD1 (5 bases). This CDR3 is built from 13 residues. V gave up 4 bases and J gave up 3 bases, with 9 bases separating them. CDR1 is MNHNY, CDR2 SVGAGI, per germline (reference sequence). CDR3 DNA sequence: TGTGCCAGCAGTTCCCTCAGGGACACTGAAGCTTTCTTT. Protein product: CASSSLRDTEAFF.

This clone is a singleton in its sample. The V call is TRBV7-8, the J call TRBJ1-5, with D possibly matching TRBD1 (6 bases). This CDR3 has 13 residues. Germline assignment: CDR1 SGHVS and CDR2 FQNEAQ. V lost 6 bases and J lost 5, with 11 bases in between. CDR3 sequence (DNA): TGTGCCAGCAGGAACAGGGTCGATCAGCCCCAGCATTTT. This encodes CASRNRVDQPQHF.

This rearrangement joins TRBV7-3 to TRBJ2-3, with TRBD2 identical over 12 bases. Germline-derived CDR1 and CDR2 are SGHTA and FQGTGA. The CDR3 runs to 14 residues. J was trimmed by 10 bases and V by 5 bases; bases with no gene match: 7. The CDR3 region has the DNA TGTGCCAGCAGCACCCTAGCGGGGGGGCCGGCGCAGTATTTT. Translation gives CASSTLAGGPAQYF.

The table lists this clone with a few counts. The chain has TRBV30 and TRBJ1-6, with D possibly matching TRBD1 (5 bases). V was cut by 4 bases and J by 7 bases, with 17 bases left in between. This CDR3 spans 15 amino acids. The V gene's germline CDR1 is GTSNPN and CDR2 SVGIG (reference sequence). CDR3 in DNA: TGTGCCTGGATCCAGGGACGGATCAGCAATTCACCCCTCCACTTT. Translation gives CAWIQGRISNSPLHF.

The CDR3 DNA is TGTGCCAGCAGTTTCCCGAAGGGGGCCTTCTACGAGCAGTACTTC. Its protein is CASSFPKGAFYEQYF. The V gene is TRBV28, the J gene TRBJ2-7, with 7 positions matching TRBD1. J lost 3 bases, V lost 3 bases, and 8 bases had no gene match. There are 15 residues in the CDR3. Per germline, CDR1 MDHEN and CDR2 SYDVKM.

This clone has just a few counts. The V call is TRBV23-1, the J call TRBJ1-6; TRBD1 aligns across 11 bases. TRBV23-1 is annotated as an ORF whose role is uncertain. There are 15 residues in the CDR3. The junction had 4 bases not matched to a gene; V was cut back by 4 bases and J by 8 bases. This CDR3 reads CASSLRDRGDSPLHF. The CDR3 DNA reads TGCGCCAGCAGTCTAAGGGACAGGGGGGATTCACCCCTCCACTTT.

The rearrangement links TRBV5-1 to TRBJ2-3, with a possible D match to TRBD1 (7 bases). V was cut by 3 bases and J by 6 bases, with 23 bases left in between. The germline CDR1 and CDR2 sequences are SGHRS and YFSETQ. The CDR3 runs 17 residues. CDR3 protein: CASSSPIRGSRGDTQYF. CDR3 nucleotides: TGCGCCAGCAGCTCTCCCATCAGGGGGAGCCGGGGGGATACGCAGTATTTT.

This chain connects TRBV15 to TRBJ2-1, with D maybe TRBD2 (6 bases). Per germline, CDR1 LNHNV and CDR2 YYDKDF (reference sequence). V lost 3 bases and J 9 bases, leaving 12 bases between the germline ends. The CDR3 length is 13 residues. CDR3 amino acids: CATSRSWGGEQFF. CDR3 bases: TGTGCCACCAGCAGGTCATGGGGAGGTGAGCAGTTCTTC.

J is TRBJ2-3 and V is TRBV28; D gene unclear. The germline V and J ends were trimmed by 5 bases and 3 bases, with 6 bases remaining between them. The CDR3 contains 12 residues. Germline CDR1 is MDHEN and CDR2 is SYDVKM. The CDR3 reads CASSPQTDTQYF. The CDR3 nucleotides are TGTGCCAGCAGTCCACAGACAGATACGCAGTATTTT.

The chain recombines TRBV4-2 with TRBJ1-1, with D maybe TRBD1 (6 bases). The CDR3 totals 15 residues. Germline V CDR1 and CDR2: LGHNA, YNFKEQ. V was trimmed by 0 bases and J by 5 bases, leaving 13 bases between them. CDR3 in DNA: TGTGCCAGCAGCCAAGACTGGGGGGGCTTTACTGAAGCTTTCTTT. Translating it yields CASSQDWGGFTEAFF.

The rearrangement joins TRBV5-1 to TRBJ2-1; TRBD1 matches at 8 bases. Germline CDR1 is SGHRS and CDR2 is YFSETQ. Trimming took 0 bases from V and 8 from J; bases not matched to a gene: 4. The CDR3 contains 14 residues. The CDR3 nucleotides read TGCGCCAGCAGCTTGGGACAGGGGTGGGATGAGCAGTTCTTC. Protein: CASSLGQGWDEQFF.

The V gene is TRBV11-2, the J gene TRBJ1-1; D is undetermined. The CDR3 sequence is 14 residues long. Trimming shortened V by 5 bases and J by 1 base, and 11 bases separated the two germline ends. Germline CDR1 SGHAT, CDR2 FQNNGV. The CDR3 is CASSPNSGNTEAFF. The CDR3 DNA is TGTGCCAGCAGCCCCAATTCCGGGAACACTGAAGCTTTCTTT.

This clone came up once. The CDR3 spells CASRDTGGGETQYF. DNA of the CDR3: TGTGCCAGTAGGGATACAGGGGGCGGAGAGACCCAGTACTTC. This sequence joins TRBV19 and TRBJ2-5; TRBD1 matches at 9 bases. The germline V gene has CDR1 LNHDA and CDR2 SQIVND (reference sequence). The CDR3 runs 14 residues. V lost 6 bases, J lost 4 bases, and 6 bases stayed unmatched.

This clone has a single count. The rearrangement uses TRBV2 and TRBJ2-1; perhaps TRBD2 as D (5 bases). Looked up from germline, CDR1 is SNHLY and CDR2 is FYNNEI. This CDR3 is 15 amino acids long. Deletions cut 3 bases from V and 10 bases from J, with 19 bases between. The CDR3 DNA is TGTGCCAGCAGTGATGAGCGGCCCAGTCTCGGGGAGCAGTTCTTC. Its translation: CASSDERPSLGEQFF.

The V gene is TRBV7-2, the J gene TRBJ1-3; 8 positions agree with TRBD1. CDR1 SGHTA and CDR2 FQGNSA come from the germline V gene. The junction had 6 bases not matched to a gene; V was cut back by 5 bases and J by 3 bases. CDR3 length: 15 amino acids. The CDR3 region is CASSLDRAGGNTIYF. The CDR3 DNA reads TGTGCCAGCAGCCTGGACAGGGCTGGTGGAAACACCATATATTTT.

The genes are TRBV27 and TRBJ2-1, with TRBD2 identical over 8 bases. Germline V gene lookup returns CDR1 MNHEY and CDR2 SMNVEV (reference sequence). V trimming: 6 bases; J trimming: 3 bases; junction bases outside the gene matches: 4. This CDR3 has 14 amino acids. CDR3 protein: CASSETSVYNEQFF. CDR3 nucleotide sequence: TGTGCCAGCAGCGAGACTAGCGTCTACAATGAGCAGTTCTTC.

In its sample, this clone was seen once. The chain recombines TRBV9 with TRBJ2-6; a possible D gene is TRBD1 (6 bases). The germline CDR1 and CDR2 sequences are SGDLS and YYNGEE. The ends were cut back, 0 bases at V and 4 bases at J, with 14 bases in the middle. This CDR3 region has 17 residues. CDR3 DNA sequence: TGTGCCAGCAGCGTAGTAGACAGGCGTGGAGGGGCCAACGTCCTGACTTTC. Translating gives CASSVVDRRGGANVLTF.

This clone appeared once. The chain is built from TRBV2 and TRBJ2-1, with D unresolved. This CDR3 contains 14 residues. The V gene's germline CDR1 is SNHLY and CDR2 FYNNEI. The ends were cut back, 8 bases at V and 1 base at J, with 12 bases in the middle. The CDR3 sequence is CASRTGPSYNEQFF. CDR3 nucleotides: TGTGCCAGCCGAACGGGTCCTTCCTACAATGAGCAGTTCTTC.

The rearrangement joins TRBV10-3 to TRBJ2-7; TRBD1 aligns across 8 bases. Trimming cost V 2 bases and J 5 bases; bases outside gene matches: 8. This CDR3 contains 15 residues. CDR1 ENHRY and CDR2 SYGVKD come from the germline V gene. The CDR3, as DNA: TGTGCCATCAGTGAGCCAGGGGGCGTATGGAACGAGCAGTACTTC. Encoded protein: CAISEPGGVWNEQYF.